Following are 9 T cell receptor beta chains from one sample sequenced in a study of shared clonotypes between healthy human individuals. Assay: immunoSEQ multiplex PCR; the TCRdb copy retains only in-frame clones and omits some. The repertoire includes fewer than 2.5 million clones, roughly 93% of them detected once, and 0.36% sits in the top ten. The sample consisted of naive CD4+ T cells from PBMCs. The subset denotes: CD45RA+ positively selected. The receptor set was obtained from a man aged 18 to 30 in good health. Some clones in this sample may be carry-over from other donors' samples.

The chain couples TRBV5-6 to TRBJ2-7, with 8 bases aligning to TRBD1. V shed 0 bases, J shed 10 bases, and the junction held 6 bases outside the gene matches. The CDR3 has 13 amino acids. Germline V gene sequence: CDR1 SGHDT, CDR2 YYEEEE. Here the CDR3 DNA reads TGTGCCAGCAGCTTGGGACAGGGGAGTCGACAGTACTTC. Encoded protein: CASSLGQGSRQYF.

V is TRBV5-1 and J is TRBJ2-1, with D perhaps being TRBD1 or TRBD2 (5 bases each). V gave up 4 bases and J gave up 7 bases, with 12 bases separating them. The CDR3 has 13 amino acids. In germline, CDR1 is SGHRS, CDR2 YFSETQ. As DNA, the CDR3 is TGCGCCAGCAGCGGGACGGGAAAAAATGAGCAGTTCTTC. Translation: CASSGTGKNEQFF. The full variable domain, with the rest looked up from reference TRBV5-1 and TRBJ2-1, is KAGVTQTPRYLIKTRGQQVTLSCSPISGHRSVSWYQQTPGQGLQFLFEYFSETQRNKGNFPGRFSGRQFSNSRSEMNVSTLELGDSALYLCASSGTGKNEQFFGPGTRLTVL.

The rearrangement joins TRBV7-2 to TRBJ2-7; D unresolved. Germline CDR1 and CDR2: SGHTA and FQGNSA. The CDR3 is 15 amino acids. V was shortened by 5 bases and J by 0 bases, with 14 bases between the two germline ends. The CDR3 DNA reads as TGTGCCAGCAGCCCTCAGAGCCTCATCTCCTACGAGCAGTACTTC. Residues: CASSPQSLISYEQYF.

The chain combines TRBV28 with TRBJ1-1; 7 bases are a match to TRBD1. Germline V gene data show CDR1 as MDHEN and CDR2 as SYDVKM. The CDR3 consists of 18 residues. The V gene end was trimmed by 1 base and the J gene end by 2 bases; junction bases not matched to a gene: 13. The CDR3 nucleotides read TGTGCCAGCAGTTTATTCATAGGGGGCCCAGGGGAAAACACTGAAGCTTTCTTT. Protein product: CASSLFIGGPGENTEAFF.

In this sample, this clone turned up once. This chain connects TRBV15 to TRBJ1-2; 7 bases are a match to TRBD1. Trimming cost V 0 bases and J 8 bases; bases outside gene matches: 6. This CDR3 is built from 14 residues. CDR1 and CDR2 (germline): LNHNV, YYDKDF (reference sequence). CDR3 nucleotide sequence: TGTGCCACCAGCAGAGACAGGGGGGCGTGGGGCTACACCTTC. It specifies CATSRDRGAWGYTF.

The V and J genes are TRBV30 and TRBJ2-5; tentative D call: TRBD2 (6 bases). Gene TRBJ2-7 matches the end of the DNA better, so the J call may be wrong. The germline V gene encodes CDR1 GTSNPN and CDR2 SVGIG (reference sequence). This CDR3 contains 11 residues. CDR3 sequence reads: CAWEQGGEQYF. CDR3 nucleotide sequence: TGTGCCTGGGAGCAGGGAGGCGAGCAGTACTTC.

The chain recombines TRBV9 with TRBJ1-1, with a weak D call TRBD1 (6 bases). The V end lost 1 base, the J end lost 7 bases, and 17 bases lay between the germline ends. Germline V CDR1 and CDR2: SGDLS, YYNGEE. This CDR3 has 15 residues. CDR3 bases: TGTGCCAGCAGCGTAACGGGGGCGGTCATGGGTGAAGCTTTCTTT. It translates to CASSVTGAVMGEAFF.

This clone was picked up one time. The sample holds other DNA sequences that translate to the same CDR3. The chain has TRBV9 and TRBJ1-3, with D possibly matching TRBD1 (5 bases). Germline assignment: CDR1 SGDLS and CDR2 YYNGEE. Trimming stripped 3 bases from V and 0 bases from J, with 10 bases between. The CDR3 has 15 amino acids. This CDR3 reads CASSDSGGSGNTIYF. Here the CDR3 DNA reads TGTGCCAGCAGCGATAGTGGGGGCTCTGGAAACACCATATATTTT. Full variable domain (remainder filled in from reference TRBV9 and TRBJ1-3): DSGVTQTPKHLITATGQRVTLRCSPRSGDLSVYWYQQSLDQGLQFLIQYYNGEERAKGNILERFSAQQFPDLHSELNLSSLELGDSALYFCASSDSGGSGNTIYFGEGSWLTVV.

The chain recombines TRBV5-8 with TRBJ2-1; no reliable D call. V shed 2 bases and J shed 8 bases, with 8 bases lying between them. This CDR3 has 12 residues. Germline loops: CDR1 SGHTS, CDR2 YDEGEE. This chain's CDR3 is CASSFSGHEQFF. The DNA for the CDR3 is TGTGCCAGCAGCTTTAGTGGGCATGAGCAGTTCTTC.